This is a list of T cell receptor beta chains from one sample in a study of blood T cell repertoires in COVID-19. The data were produced by immunoSEQ multiplex PCR, yet TCRdb's version contains in-frame clones alone and is incomplete. The table includes some 160,000 clones, more than 70% detected once. The sequencing sample was made of peripheral blood. The receptors were sampled from a woman between 45 and 60 years old with acute or convalescent COVID-19. Both conserved end residues are part of each CDR3. The order of the fields is D gene, clone size, CDR3 length, J gene, V gene, CDR3 DNA, CDR3 protein. The D gene is left open where the match is weak. Clone size appears in some rows only: once, few, many, or a class for an expanded clone.

TRBD2 . 15 TRBJ2-5 TRBV4-2 TGTGCCAGCAGCCAGAGTACTAGCGCGGGAGAGACCCAGTACTTC CASSQSTSAGETQYF
TRBD1 . 13 TRBJ1-5 TRBV28 TGTGCCAGCGGGACAGCGAACTTCTGGGCCCAGCATTTT CASGTANFWAQHF
TRBD1 once 14 TRBJ1-1 TRBV7-3 TGTGCCAGCAGCCCTACAGGGGGCCCCACTGAAGCTTTCTTT CASSPTGGPTEAFF
TRBD1 . 13 TRBJ1-5 TRBV19 TGTGCCACCTCCACGCGACAGGGCCAGCCCCAGCATTTT CATSTRQGQPQHF
. . 11 TRBJ2-7 TRBV2 TGTGCCAGCAGTGGAGTGTACGAGCAGTACTTC CASSGVYEQYF
TRBD2 . 15 TRBJ2-3 TRBV6-4 TGTGCCAGCAGCCAACTAGCGGGGGGTCCAGATACGCAGTATTTT CASSQLAGGPDTQYF
TRBD1 . 15 TRBJ1-4 TRBV7-9 TGTGCCAGCAGTTCTACGGGACAGGGAAATGAAAAACTGTTTTTT CASSSTGQGNEKLFF
TRBD1 . 14 TRBJ1-1 TRBV19 TGTGCCAGTAGTATGAGGACAGGGAACACTGAAGCTTTCTTT CASSMRTGNTEAFF
. . 12 TRBJ2-1 TRBV11-3 TGTGCCAGCAGCTTAGGAGAAAATGAGCAGTTCTTC CASSLGENEQFF
TRBD1 . 14 TRBJ2-7 TRBV6-5 TGTGCCAGCAGGTGGACAGGGGGAACCTACGAGCAGTACTTC CASRWTGGTYEQYF
TRBD2 . 15 TRBJ2-7 TRBV19 TGTGCCAGTAGTATTGGGACTAGCGGGAGCTACGAGCAGTACTTC CASSIGTSGSYEQYF
. . 13 TRBJ1-1 TRBV2 TGTGCCAGCAGTGGGACACCGAACACTGAAGCTTTCTTT CASSGTPNTEAFF
TRBD1 few 14 TRBJ1-2 TRBV5-6 TGTGCCAGCAGTCTTATAGGACAGGGGGCCGGCTACACCTTC CASSLIGQGAGYTF
. once 14 TRBJ1-1 TRBV7-9 TGTGCCAGCAGCTCATTGACAGGAGGAACTGAAGCTTTCTTT CASSSLTGGTEAFF
TRBD1 . 15 TRBJ1-3 TRBV6-2/TRBV6-3 TGTGCCAGCAGTGACAGGGTCTGGTCTGGAAACACCATATATTTT CASSDRVWSGNTIYF
. . 13 TRBJ1-1 TRBV19 TGTGCCAGTAGTATAAACAGGGACACTGAAGCTTTCTTT CASSINRDTEAFF
TRBD2 . 15 TRBJ2-3 TRBV5-1 TGCGCCAGCAGCGCCACTAGCGGGGGGACCGATACGCAGTATTTT CASSATSGGTDTQYF
. . 16 TRBJ1-2 TRBV19 TGTGCCAGTAGTATAGATTCGCAGAAGACTAACTATGGCTACACCTTC CASSIDSQKTNYGYTF
. few 14 TRBJ1-2 TRBV24-1 TGTGCCACCAGTGATAGCAGGGCCAACTATGGCTACACCTTC CATSDSRANYGYTF
TRBD1 . 15 TRBJ1-2 TRBV14 TGTGCCAGCAGCTCCCGGGACAGGGGGATCTATGGCTACACCTTC CASSSRDRGIYGYTF
TRBD2 once 17 TRBJ2-1 TRBV3-1/TRBV3-2 TGTGCCAGCAGCCGGGCGACTAGCGGGAGCTCCTACAATGAGCAGTTCTTC CASSRATSGSSYNEQFF
TRBD2 . 19 TRBJ2-3 TRBV30 TGTGCCTGGAGTAACGGTATTAGCGGGGGGGCCGTGTTTACAGATACGCAGTATTTT CAWSNGISGGAVFTDTQYF
. . 13 TRBJ1-1 TRBV18 TGTGCCAGCTCACCACGGAGTGACACTGAAGCTTTCTTT CASSPRSDTEAFF
. few 15 TRBJ1-2 TRBV11-2 TGTGCCAGCAGCTCCCCCTCAACAGGGAACTATGGCTACACCTTC CASSSPSTGNYGYTF
. . 17 TRBJ1-5 TRBV6-2/TRBV6-3 TGTGCCAGCAGTTACTCGTCCGGGTACAGGGACAATCAGCCCCAGCATTTT CASSYSSGYRDNQPQHF
TRBD1 . 14 TRBJ2-7 TRBV7-8 TGTGCCAGCAGCACAGGGACAGCCCCCCGAGAGCAGTACTTC CASSTGTAPREQYF
. few 16 TRBJ2-1 TRBV27 TGTGCCAGCGGCAGGGGCGAGGTAATAGGGTACAATGAGCAGTTCTTC CASGRGEVIGYNEQFF
. . 15 TRBJ1-2 TRBV9 TGTGCCAGCAGCCGGGAGGACGGATGGGGCTATGGCTACACCTTC CASSREDGWGYGYTF
TRBD1 . 14 TRBJ1-2 TRBV19 TGTGCCAGTGAACCGGGACAGGATAACTATGGCTACACCTTC CASEPGQDNYGYTF
TRBD1 once 16 TRBJ2-1 TRBV5-8 TGTGCCAGCAGCTTGCCGGGACAGGGTCCTTACAATGAGCAGTTCTTC CASSLPGQGPYNEQFF
. . 11 TRBJ2-3 TRBV10-3 TGTGCCATCGGGACTACAGATACGCAGTATTTT CAIGTTDTQYF
TRBD1 . 15 TRBJ1-4 TRBV18 TGTGCCAGCTCACCCCGTGACAGGGGGGATGAAAAACTGTTTTTT CASSPRDRGDEKLFF
. . 13 TRBJ2-3 TRBV6-2/TRBV6-3 TGTGCCAGCAGTCTACCGCGCACAGATACGCAGTATTTT CASSLPRTDTQYF
. few 16 TRBJ2-3 TRBV7-2 TGTGCCAGCGCACGACAGGCAACAAATCAGGGGGATACGCAGTATTTT CASARQATNQGDTQYF
TRBD2 many 14 TRBJ2-3 TRBV29-1 TGCAGCGTTGGACTAGCGGGGGGTCGGGATACGCAGTATTTT CSVGLAGGRDTQYF
. . 12 TRBJ1-6 TRBV5-1 TGCGCCAGCCCCATCCCAAAATCACCCCTCCACTTT CASPIPKSPLHF
TRBD2 . 15 TRBJ2-1 TRBV5-4 TGTGCCAGCAGCTTGGCTCTAGCGGGGTACAATGAGCAGTTCTTC CASSLALAGYNEQFF
. . 15 TRBJ2-7 TRBV7-6 TGTGCCAGCAGCTTAGGTGGGGGGGCCCCCTACGAGCAGTACTTC CASSLGGGAPYEQYF
. few 13 TRBJ1-5 TRBV6-5 TGTGCCAGCAGTTCGGCCAGCGGTCAGCCCCAGCATTTT CASSSASGQPQHF
. . 15 TRBJ2-2 TRBV6-5 TGTGCCAGCAGTCGCGGGACAGCGAACACCGGGGAGCTGTTTTTT CASSRGTANTGELFF
TRBD1 . 13 TRBJ2-3 TRBV29-1 TGCAGCGTTAGGGACAGGGTCCCCGATACGCAGTATTTT CSVRDRVPDTQYF
TRBD1 . 13 TRBJ1-5 TRBV6-2/TRBV6-3 TGTGCCAGCAGTTCGACAGGGAATCAGCCCCAGCATTTT CASSSTGNQPQHF
TRBD1 . 16 TRBJ1-1 TRBV18 TGTGCCAGCTCACCAAACCTGGACAGGGGCAAGGCTGAAGCTTTCTTT CASSPNLDRGKAEAFF
. . 14 TRBJ1-1 TRBV4-1 TGCGCCAGCAGCCAAGATGGACAAAGCACTGAAGCTTTCTTT CASSQDGQSTEAFF
. . 14 TRBJ1-2 TRBV6-5 TGTGCCAGCATGATTGACAGGACTAACTATGGCTACACCTTC CASMIDRTNYGYTF
TRBD1 few 15 TRBJ1-6 TRBV7-9 TGTGCCACCAGCCGGGACAGGGCCTCTAGTTCACCCCTCCACTTT CATSRDRASSSPLHF
. . 14 TRBJ2-3 TRBV9 TGTGCCAGCAGCGTATCGGTACGCGCAGATACGCAGTATTTT CASSVSVRADTQYF
. . 16 TRBJ2-3 TRBV2 TGTGCCAGCGCCCCTCCGGGGGTTACAAGCACAGATACGCAGTATTTT CASAPPGVTSTDTQYF